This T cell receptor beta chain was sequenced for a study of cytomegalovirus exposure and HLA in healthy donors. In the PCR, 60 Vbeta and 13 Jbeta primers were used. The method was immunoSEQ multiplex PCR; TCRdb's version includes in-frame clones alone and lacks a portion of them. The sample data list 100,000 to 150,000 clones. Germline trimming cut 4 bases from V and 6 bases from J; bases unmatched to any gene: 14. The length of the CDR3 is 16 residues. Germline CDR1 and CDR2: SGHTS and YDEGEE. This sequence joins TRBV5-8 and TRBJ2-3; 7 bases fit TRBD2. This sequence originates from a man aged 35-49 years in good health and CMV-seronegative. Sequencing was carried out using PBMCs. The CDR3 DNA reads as TGTGCCAGCAGCGCCCACGGGTCTAGCGGACGGGATACGCAGTATTTT. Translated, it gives CASSAHGSSGRDTQYF.